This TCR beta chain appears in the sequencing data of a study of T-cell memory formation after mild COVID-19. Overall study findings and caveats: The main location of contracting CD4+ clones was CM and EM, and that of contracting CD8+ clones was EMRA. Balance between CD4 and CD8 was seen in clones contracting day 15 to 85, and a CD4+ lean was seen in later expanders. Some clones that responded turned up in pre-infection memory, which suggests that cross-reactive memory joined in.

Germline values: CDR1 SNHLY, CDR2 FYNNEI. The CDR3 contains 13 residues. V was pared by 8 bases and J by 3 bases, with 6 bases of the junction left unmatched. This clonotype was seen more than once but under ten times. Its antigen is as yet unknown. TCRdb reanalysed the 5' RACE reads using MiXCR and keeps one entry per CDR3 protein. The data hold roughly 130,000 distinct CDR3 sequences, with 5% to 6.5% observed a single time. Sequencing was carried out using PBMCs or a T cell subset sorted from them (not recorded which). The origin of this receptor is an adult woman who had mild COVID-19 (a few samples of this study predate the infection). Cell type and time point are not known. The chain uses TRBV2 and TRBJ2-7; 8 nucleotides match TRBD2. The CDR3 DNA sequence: TGTGCCAGCCGACCAGCGGGGGTCTACGAGCAGTACTTC. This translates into CASRPAGVYEQYF. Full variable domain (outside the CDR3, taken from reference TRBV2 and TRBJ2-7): EPEVTQTPSHQVTQMGQEVILRCVPISNHLYFYWYRQILGQKVEFLVSFYNNEISEKSEIFDDQFSVERPDGSNFTLKIRSTKLEDSAMYFCASRPAGVYEQYFGPGTRLTVT.